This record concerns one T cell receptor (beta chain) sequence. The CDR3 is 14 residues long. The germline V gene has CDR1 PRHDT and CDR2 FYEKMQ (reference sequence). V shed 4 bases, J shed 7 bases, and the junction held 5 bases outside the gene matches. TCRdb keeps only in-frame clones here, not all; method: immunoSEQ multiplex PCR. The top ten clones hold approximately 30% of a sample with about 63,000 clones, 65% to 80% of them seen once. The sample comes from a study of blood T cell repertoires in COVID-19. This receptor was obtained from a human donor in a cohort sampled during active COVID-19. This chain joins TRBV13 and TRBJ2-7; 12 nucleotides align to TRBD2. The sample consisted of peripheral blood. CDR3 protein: CASSSLAGGKEQYF. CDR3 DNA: TGTGCCAGCAGCTCCCTAGCGGGGGGGAAGGAGCAGTACTTC. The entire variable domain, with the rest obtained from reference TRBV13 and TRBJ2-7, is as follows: AAGVIQSPRHLIKEKRETATLKCYPIPRHDTVYWYQQGPGQDPQFLISFYEKMQSDKGSIPDRFSAQQFSDYHSELNMSSLELGDSALYFCASSSLAGGKEQYFGPGTRLTVT.